The 16 T cell receptor beta chains in this list originate from one sample, sequenced in a study of blood T cell repertoires in COVID-19. Here immunoSEQ multiplex PCR was the method, and the copy in TCRdb shows in-frame clones only, minus some. The sample shows under 80,000 clones, 80% to 90% of them seen only once. Sequencing used peripheral blood. The source is an elderly man in a cohort sampled during active COVID-19.

The chain carries TRBV7-2 and TRBJ2-5, with D maybe TRBD1 (6 bases). The V gene's germline CDR1 is SGHTA and CDR2 FQGNSA. Trimming stripped 1 base from V and 5 bases from J, with 14 bases between. The CDR3 loop spans 15 amino acids. The CDR3 bases are TGTGCCAGCAGCTTAGACAGCTCCCAGGGGGAGACCCAGTACTTC. Amino acids: CASSLDSSQGETQYF.

This chain joins TRBV4-3 and TRBJ1-1; perhaps TRBD1 as D (6 bases). The CDR3 has 16 amino acids. Germline CDR1 LGHNA, CDR2 YSLEER. With 1 base removed from V and 1 base from J, the gap between germline ends came to 13 bases. The CDR3 is CASSQGGGRENTEAFF. DNA of the CDR3: TGCGCCAGCAGCCAAGGCGGGGGCAGGGAGAACACTGAAGCTTTCTTT.

The chain couples TRBV3-1 (or the pseudogene TRBV3-2) to TRBJ2-3; TRBD2 matches 8 bases. This CDR3 has 15 residues. With 1 base clipped from V and 8 bases from J, the junction kept 8 bases outside the gene matches. Germline V gives CDR1 LGHDT, CDR2 YNNKEL (reference sequence). Here the CDR3 reads CASSQVSGGVGTQYF. As DNA, the CDR3 is TGTGCCAGCAGCCAAGTGTCGGGGGGGGTTGGTACGCAGTATTTT.

V gene TRBV7-8 combines with J gene TRBJ1-2; tentative D call: TRBD1 (6 bases). Germline loops: CDR1 SGHVS, CDR2 FQNEAQ. The CDR3 is 14 amino acids. V lost 0 bases and J 6 bases, leaving 11 bases between the germline ends. The CDR3: CASSLATGSHGYTF. Written as DNA, the CDR3 is TGTGCCAGCAGCTTAGCAACAGGGTCACATGGCTACACCTTC.

The chain is built from TRBV5-1 and TRBJ2-2; TRBD2 matches at 8 bases. The CDR3 runs 15 residues. CDR1 and CDR2 (germline): SGHRS, YFSETQ. Trimming took 2 bases from V and 0 from J; bases not matched to a gene: 0. CDR3 loop: CASSFSGTNTGELFF. The CDR3 nucleotides are TGCGCCAGCAGCTTTAGCGGGACGAACACCGGGGAGCTGTTTTTT.

This rearrangement joins TRBV6-5 to TRBJ1-6; 10 nucleotides agree with TRBD1. V was pared by 6 bases and J by 7 bases, with 6 bases of the junction left unmatched. Germline V lookup: CDR1 MNHEY, CDR2 SVGAGI. CDR3 length equals 15 residues. The CDR3 nucleotides are TGTGCCAGCAGAACCGGGACAGGGGTCAATTCACCCCTCCACTTT. Residues: CASRTGTGVNSPLHF.

The V gene is TRBV5-1, the J gene TRBJ2-3; 11 bases line up with TRBD2. V was pared by 0 bases and J by 0 bases, with 3 bases of the junction left unmatched. Per the germline V gene, CDR1 is SGHRS and CDR2 is YFSETQ. The CDR3 length is 17 residues. The CDR3 here is CASSLALAGGSTDTQYF. The CDR3 DNA sequence: TGCGCCAGCAGCTTGGCCCTAGCGGGGGGCAGCACAGATACGCAGTATTTT.

Here the CDR3 DNA reads TGTGCCAGCAGCCACGGACAGTTAGCTAACTATGGCTACACCTTC. Protein sequence: CASSHGQLANYGYTF. The chain links TRBV11-1 to TRBJ1-2, with TRBD1 as a possible D gene (6 bases). This CDR3 is built from 15 residues. CDR1 is SGHAT and CDR2 is FQDESV in the germline V gene (reference sequence). Deletions cut 5 bases from V and 0 bases from J, with 13 bases between.

V is TRBV6-5 and J is TRBJ2-7; 12 nucleotides line up with TRBD1. The CDR3 contains 12 residues. Germline loops: CDR1 MNHEY, CDR2 SVGAGI. With V trimmed by 10 bases and J by 6 bases, 4 bases remained unmatched. CDR3 sequence: CATGQGAAEQYV. The DNA for the CDR3 is TGTGCCACGGGACAGGGGGCTGCCGAGCAGTACGTC.

The chain carries TRBV7-3 and TRBJ1-3; no reliable D call. Germline-derived CDR1 and CDR2 are SGHTA and FQGTGA. Trimming took off 3 bases at V and 2 bases at J, with 8 bases between the two ends. The CDR3 is 14 amino acids. The CDR3 protein is CASSLGLPGNTIYF. Written as DNA, the CDR3 is TGTGCCAGCAGCTTGGGCTTGCCTGGAAACACCATATATTTT.

The rearrangement uses TRBV6-5 and TRBJ2-5, with D maybe TRBD2 (6 bases). There are 13 residues in the CDR3. Germline assignment: CDR1 MNHEY and CDR2 SVGAGI. The V end was cut by 6 bases, the J end by 5 bases, with 13 bases between. CDR3 in amino acids: CASRRASVETQYF. In nucleotides, the CDR3 is TGTGCCAGCAGGCGGGCTAGCGTGGAGACCCAGTACTTC.

The genes are TRBV5-1 and TRBJ2-1; D remains ambiguous. CDR1 and CDR2 from the germline V gene are SGHRS and YFSETQ. The germline V and J ends were trimmed by 1 base and 0 bases, with 8 bases remaining between them. The CDR3 has 15 amino acids. DNA for the CDR3: TGCGCCAGCAGCTTGACCGAGAGCTCCTACAATGAGCAGTTCTTC. Its translation is CASSLTESSYNEQFF.

The chain recombines TRBV5-6 with TRBJ1-2; 11 nucleotides line up with TRBD1. CDR1 is SGHDT, CDR2 YYEEEE, per germline. CDR3 length: 15 amino acids. The V gene end was trimmed by 2 bases and the J gene end by 4 bases; junction bases not matched to a gene: 4. The CDR3 region has the DNA TGTGCCAGCAGCTTTCGCGGGACAGGGGGCTATGGCTACACCTTC. Residues: CASSFRGTGGYGYTF.

The rearrangement uses TRBV9 and TRBJ2-6; D remains unclear. Per germline, CDR1 SGDLS and CDR2 YYNGEE. V dropped 0 bases and J dropped 0 bases, with 10 bases sitting between them. The CDR3 spans 17 residues. For the CDR3, the DNA is TGTGCCAGCAGCGTAGCTACGGGTGGCTCTGGGGCCAACGTCCTGACTTTC. Its protein product is CASSVATGGSGANVLTF.

The J gene is TRBJ2-5, the V gene TRBV3-1 (or the pseudogene TRBV3-2), with 8 bases fitting TRBD1. J lost 0 bases, V lost 4 bases, and 7 bases had no gene match. Germline CDR1 LGHDT, CDR2 YNNKEL (reference sequence). The CDR3 sequence is 16 residues long. Here the CDR3 DNA reads TGTGCCAGCAGCCGAGGACAGGGTAGAGACCAAGAGACCCAGTACTTC. Translated: CASSRGQGRDQETQYF.

The J gene is TRBJ2-5, the V gene TRBV6-5; D is perhaps TRBD1 (6 bases). Germline lookup yields CDR1 MNHEY and CDR2 SVGAGI. The CDR3 has 15 residues. Trimming stripped 4 bases from V and 4 bases from J, with 16 bases between. CDR3 in amino acids: CASSSKHRAGETQYF. CDR3 DNA sequence: TGTGCCAGCAGTTCAAAACACAGGGCGGGAGAGACCCAGTACTTC.